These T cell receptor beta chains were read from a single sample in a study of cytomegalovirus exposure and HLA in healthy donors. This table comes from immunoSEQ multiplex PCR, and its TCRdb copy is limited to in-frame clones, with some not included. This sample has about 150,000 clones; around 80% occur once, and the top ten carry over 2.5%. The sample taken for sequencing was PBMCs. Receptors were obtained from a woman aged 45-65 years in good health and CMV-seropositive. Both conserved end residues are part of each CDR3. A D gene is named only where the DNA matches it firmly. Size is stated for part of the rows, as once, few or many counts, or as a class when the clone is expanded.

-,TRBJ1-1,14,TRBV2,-,CASSAFTPPPEAFF,TGTGCCAGCAGTGCCTTTACTCCTCCCCCTGAAGCTTTCTTT
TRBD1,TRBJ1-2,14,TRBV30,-,CAWGRQGAGYGYTF,TGTGCCTGGGGTAGACAGGGGGCCGGGTATGGCTACACCTTC
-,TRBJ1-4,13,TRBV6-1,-,CASSEDRAEKLFF,TGTGCCAGCAGTGAAGACAGGGCTGAAAAACTGTTTTTT
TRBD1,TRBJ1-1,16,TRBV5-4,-,CASSLDRGWMGTEAFF,TGTGCCAGCAGCTTGGACAGGGGTTGGATGGGCACTGAAGCTTTCTTT
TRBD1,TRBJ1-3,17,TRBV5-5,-,CASSYGTGEGAGNTIYF,TGTGCCAGCAGCTACGGGACAGGGGAAGGGGCTGGAAACACCATATATTTT
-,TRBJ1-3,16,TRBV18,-,CASSPPEGTGGNTIYF,TGTGCCAGCTCACCACCGGAGGGAACGGGTGGAAACACCATATATTTT
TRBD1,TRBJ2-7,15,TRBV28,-,CASSSSGTGDHEQYF,TGTGCCAGCAGTTCTTCCGGGACAGGGGACCACGAGCAGTACTTC
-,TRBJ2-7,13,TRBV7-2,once,CASSSSSSYEQYF,TGTGCCAGCAGCTCCTCGAGCTCCTACGAGCAGTACTTC
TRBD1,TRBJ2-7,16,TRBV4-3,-,CASSQDNRGGPYEQYF,TGCGCCAGCAGCCAAGATAACAGGGGTGGCCCCTACGAGCAGTACTTC
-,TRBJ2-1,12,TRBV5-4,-,CASGRTYNEQFF,TGTGCCAGCGGGAGGACATACAATGAGCAGTTCTTC
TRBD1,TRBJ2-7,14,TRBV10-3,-,CAISEGQGGDEQYF,TGTGCCATCAGTGAGGGACAGGGAGGTGATGAGCAGTACTTC
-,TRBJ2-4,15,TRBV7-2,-,CASSLSGAGKNSQYF,TGTGCCAGCAGCCTCTCAGGGGCGGGCAAAAACAGTCAGTACTTC
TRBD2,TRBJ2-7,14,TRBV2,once,CATTGLAGGREQYF,TGTGCCACCACGGGACTAGCGGGAGGGCGCGAGCAGTACTTC
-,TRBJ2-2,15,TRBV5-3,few,CARSWDIANTGELFF,TGTGCCAGAAGCTGGGACATTGCGAACACCGGGGAGCTGTTTTTT
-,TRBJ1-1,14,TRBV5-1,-,CASSLAGGGTEAFF,TGCGCCAGCAGCTTGGCCGGGGGGGGCACTGAAGCTTTCTTT